These 9 T cell receptor beta chains were all obtained from the same sample, sequenced in a study of Graves' ophthalmopathy and Graves' hyperthyroidism. TCR beta CDR3 amplification used RNA transcripts. In the first round, RT-PCR was carried out with HTBI primers, and a multiplex PCR formed the second round. Each CDR3 protein gets one entry after TCRdb re-called the multiplex PCR reads with MiXCR. Found here are hundreds of thousands of distinct CDR3 sequences, approximately 15% of them singletons; the top ten hold more than 8.5%. Sequenced input: blood. These receptors came from a woman under 40 with Graves' ophthalmopathy.

The chain employs TRBV2 and TRBJ2-5; maybe TRBD1 (6 bases). V was clipped by 5 bases and J by 4 bases, with 14 bases between them. The V gene's germline CDR1 is SNHLY and CDR2 FYNNEI. The CDR3 has 14 residues. The CDR3 sequence: CASSSQGQGETQYF. CDR3 coding DNA: TGTGCCAGCAGTTCACAGGGCCAAGGAGAGACCCAGTACTTC.

With regard to this clonotype: One end of the junction does not line up with germline, which may come from a read error. The chain carries TRBV11-2 and TRBJ2-5; tentative D call: TRBD2 (8 bases). The CDR3 runs 16 residues. Germline-derived CDR1 and CDR2 are SGHAT and FQNNGV. In DNA form, the CDR3 reads TGTGCCAGCAGCTTAGCCCCGGGAGGGGGCGAGGAGACCCAGCACTTC. Protein product: CASSLAPGGGEETQHF.

This clonotype was seen many times. V usage is TRBV12-3 or TRBV12-4 and J usage is TRBJ1-2, with D perhaps matching TRBD1 (6 bases). V was clipped by 5 bases and J by 7 bases, with 11 bases between them. The CDR3 has 12 residues. CDR3 sequence reads: CASSPQGFGYTF. CDR3 coding DNA: TGTGCCAGCAGTCCTCAGGGGTTTGGCTACACCTTC.

This clonotype occurred a few times. The chain combines TRBV30 with TRBJ2-2; TRBD1 matches 8 bases. This CDR3 is built from 15 residues. Germline V CDR1 and CDR2: GTSNPN, SVGIG (reference sequence). The V and J ends lost 1 base and 5 bases, in that order; junction bases with no gene match: 6. The CDR3 reads CAWSDPGGRTGELFF. The CDR3 nucleotides read TGTGCCTGGAGTGATCCAGGGGGCCGTACCGGGGAGCTGTTTTTT.

This clonotype was recorded many times. V and J are TRBV6-2 or TRBV6-3 and TRBJ2-7; TRBD1 aligns across 7 bases. The V segment lost 2 bases and the J segment 3 bases; nucleotides outside the gene matches: 7. The CDR3 has 15 residues. CDR1 is MNHEY, CDR2 SVGEGT, per germline. CDR3 nucleotide sequence: TGTGCCAGCAGTTACCTTGGGACAGTCGTCTACGAGCAGTACTTC. Translated: CASSYLGTVVYEQYF.

This clonotype was seen repeatedly, ten times or more. V usage is TRBV6-4 and J usage is TRBJ2-7, with D perhaps matching TRBD1 or TRBD2 (5 bases each). Germline CDR1 MRHNA, CDR2 SNTAGT. CDR3 length: 14 amino acids. V lost 7 bases and J lost 3, with 16 bases in between. The CDR3 region has the DNA TGTGCCAGCATTCCCGGGACCGAAATCTACGAGCAGTACTTC. Its translation: CASIPGTEIYEQYF.

The genes are TRBV11-1 and TRBJ1-2; D gene uncertain. Germline V gene lookup returns CDR1 SGHAT and CDR2 FQDESV (reference sequence). V was shortened by 5 bases and J by 8 bases, with 12 bases between the two germline ends. This CDR3 region has 12 residues. CDR3 bases: TGTGCCAGCAGCCGTTTGGTATCCGGCTACACCTTC. Translated: CASSRLVSGYTF.

A few counts support this clonotype. The chain combines TRBV30 with TRBJ1-1; D gene uncertain. The germline V and J ends were trimmed by 0 bases and 10 bases, with 15 bases remaining between them. The CDR3 contains 13 residues. Per germline, CDR1 GTSNPN and CDR2 SVGIG (reference sequence). DNA for the CDR3: TGTGCCTGGAGTGTATTAATCCGGGGAGGAGCTTTCTTT. Amino acids: CAWSVLIRGGAFF.

The chain uses TRBV28 and TRBJ2-7, with 9 bases matching TRBD2. Trimming at V came to 6 bases and at J to 3 bases, leaving 6 bases not matched to a gene. The CDR3 covers 14 residues. From germline, CDR1 is MDHEN and CDR2 SYDVKM. The CDR3, as DNA: TGTGCCAGCAGGGACTTAGCGGGAGTCTACGAGCAGTACTTC. Its protein is CASRDLAGVYEQYF.